This TCR beta chain appears in the sequencing data of a study of PD-L1 blockade in urothelial cancer. Turning to the study itself: Male sex and bladder-origin urothelial cancer characterized about 90% of the roughly 30 patients. Treatment start was followed by blood analysis at 3 weeks (second dose) and again at 6 weeks.

A spike-in of synthetic TCR analog templates was added to each PCR. Only in-frame clones appear in the TCRdb table, and some are missing; sequencing was by immunoSEQ multiplex PCR. In the table there are 48,000 or so clones, around 86% of which are singletons. The CDR3 spans 15 residues. Time point given: peripheral blood 6 weeks after treatment start. Locally advanced or metastatic urothelial carcinoma affected the patients. The chain carries TRBV21-1 and TRBJ2-7; the table's D call, TRBD1, has no DNA check behind it. TRBV21-1 is flagged as a pseudogene. This specimen consisted of PBMCs, obtained around atezolizumab (anti-PD-L1) treatment. This clonotype originated in a man between 60 and 70 years old with urothelial cancer. The CDR3 nucleotides are TGTGCCAGCAGCAGAGGGACAAGAATTTCCTACGAGCAGTACTTC. This encodes CASSRGTRISYEQYF.